The next 26 T cell receptor beta chains were all read from a single sample in a study of cytomegalovirus exposure and HLA in healthy donors. Primers for the PCR totalled 60 Vbeta and 13 Jbeta. Data came from immunoSEQ multiplex PCR; TCRdb stores just in-frame clones and leaves some out. The repertoire includes about 190,000 clones, 80% to 85% of them detected once, and around 0.26% sits in the top ten. Input material: PBMCs. The receptors derive from a boy aged 5-17 years in good health and CMV-seronegative.

The table lists this clone with a few counts. The CDR3 DNA reads as TGTGCCAGCAGTTACGGGGGGACAGGCAATGAAAAACTGTTTTTT. It yields the protein CASSYGGTGNEKLFF. The rearrangement uses TRBV6-5 and TRBJ1-4; 8 bases line up with TRBD1. The CDR3 is 15 residues long. The ends lost 2 bases at V and 5 bases at J; junction bases unmatched: 4. Per germline, CDR1 MNHEY and CDR2 SVGAGI.

The chain recombines TRBV9 with TRBJ2-7, with 8 bases fitting TRBD2. Germline assignment: CDR1 SGDLS and CDR2 YYNGEE. This CDR3 contains 15 residues. V trimming: 0 bases; J trimming: 3 bases; junction bases outside the gene matches: 5. For the CDR3, the DNA is TGTGCCAGCAGCGTAGAGGCTAGCGGGTTCTACGAGCAGTACTTC. This gives the protein CASSVEASGFYEQYF.

V gene TRBV25-1 combines with J gene TRBJ1-3; D ambiguous. V was cut by 1 base and J by 4 bases, with 11 bases left in between. CDR1 is MGHDK, CDR2 SYGVNS, per germline. This CDR3 has 15 residues. CDR3 residues: CASSELVGLGNTIYF. As DNA, the CDR3 is TGTGCCAGCAGTGAATTAGTGGGCCTGGGAAACACCATATATTTT.

The rearrangement joins TRBV6-1 to TRBJ2-7; 7 nucleotides line up with TRBD1. The CDR3 consists of 13 residues. The V gene's germline CDR1 is MNHNS and CDR2 SASEGT. The V and J ends lost 6 bases and 7 bases, in that order; junction bases with no gene match: 9. The CDR3 region has the DNA TGTGCCAGCAGGGCCACAGGGGCGCGGGAGCAGTACTTC. Protein product: CASRATGAREQYF.

The chain is built from TRBV29-1 and TRBJ2-1; D might be TRBD1 (6 bases). The germline gives CDR1 SQVTM, CDR2 ANQGSEA. V was trimmed by 7 bases and J by 3 bases, leaving 13 bases between them. This CDR3 is 13 amino acids long. CDR3 sequence: CSAEGGSYNEQFF. CDR3 nucleotide sequence: TGCAGCGCCGAAGGGGGAAGCTACAATGAGCAGTTCTTC.

The rearrangement uses TRBV6-1 and TRBJ2-7, with D uncertain. The germline V gene encodes CDR1 MNHNS and CDR2 SASEGT. The CDR3 extends over 12 amino acids. Trimming removed 6 bases at V and 3 bases at J, with 9 bases between. The CDR3 coding sequence is TGTGCCAGCAGCCACGACAACTACGAGCAGTACTTC. It is translated as CASSHDNYEQYF.

The V gene is TRBV5-6, the J gene TRBJ2-2, with D possibly being TRBD2 (6 bases). Trimming took 2 bases from V and 7 from J, leaving 9 bases between them. Per germline, CDR1 SGHDT and CDR2 YYEEEE. This CDR3 has 13 residues. The CDR3 region is CASSFGGGGELFF. As DNA, the CDR3 is TGTGCCAGCAGCTTTGGGGGAGGCGGGGAGCTGTTTTTT. Full variable domain (rest looked up from reference TRBV5-6 and TRBJ2-2): DAGVTQSPTHLIKTRGQQVTLRCSPKSGHDTVSWYQQALGQGPQFIFQYYEEEERQRGNFPDRFSGHQFPNYSSELNVNALLLGDSALYLCASSFGGGGELFFGEGSRLTVL.

The V call is TRBV5-6, the J call TRBJ2-7, with D possibly being TRBD1 (6 bases). Trimming cost V 3 bases and J 5 bases, with 12 bases left between them. Germline V gives CDR1 SGHDT, CDR2 YYEEEE. CDR3 length: 13 amino acids. For the CDR3, the DNA is TGTGCCAGCAGCTACCTAAACAGGGACGAGCAGTACTTC. Translating it yields CASSYLNRDEQYF. The full variable domain, in which reference TRBV5-6 and TRBJ2-7 provide the parts outside the CDR3, is DAGVTQSPTHLIKTRGQQVTLRCSPKSGHDTVSWYQQALGQGPQFIFQYYEEEERQRGNFPDRFSGHQFPNYSSELNVNALLLGDSALYLCASSYLNRDEQYFGPGTRLTVT.

V usage is TRBV6-5 and J usage is TRBJ2-7, with a possible D match to TRBD1 (5 bases). Trimming took off 6 bases at V and 0 bases at J, with 12 bases between the two ends. CDR3 size: 14 residues. Germline V gene lookup returns CDR1 MNHEY and CDR2 SVGAGI. The CDR3 DNA reads TGTGCCAGCAGAACAGGATTTACCTCCTACGAGCAGTACTTC. Translated, it gives CASRTGFTSYEQYF.

The chain recombines TRBV29-1 with TRBJ1-5; D possibly corresponds to TRBD1 (6 bases). The germline gives CDR1 SQVTM, CDR2 ANQGSEA. With 6 bases removed from V and 4 bases from J, the gap between germline ends came to 10 bases. The CDR3 runs to 12 residues. The CDR3 is CSVGDINQPQHF. CDR3 DNA sequence: TGCAGCGTAGGGGACATTAATCAGCCCCAGCATTTT.

The V and J genes are TRBV6-5 and TRBJ1-1, with D uncertain. Germline V gives CDR1 MNHEY, CDR2 SVGAGI. This CDR3 has 13 residues. V shed 2 bases and J shed 3 bases, with 7 bases lying between them. CDR3: CASSYGRYTEAFF. The CDR3 DNA reads as TGTGCCAGCAGTTACGGCAGATACACTGAAGCTTTCTTT.

In its sample, this clone was seen a few times. The chain has TRBV9 and TRBJ2-3; maybe TRBD2 (6 bases). The germline V and J ends were trimmed by 0 bases and 3 bases, with 11 bases remaining between them. This CDR3 has 15 amino acids. CDR1 and CDR2 (germline): SGDLS, YYNGEE. The CDR3 is CASSVAGDRTDTQYF. CDR3 nucleotide sequence: TGTGCCAGCAGCGTAGCGGGAGATAGGACAGATACGCAGTATTTT.

The V call is TRBV4-3, the J call TRBJ2-7; 8 bases fit TRBD1. CDR1 and CDR2 from the germline V gene are LGHNA and YSLEER. The V segment lost 0 bases and the J segment 4 bases; nucleotides outside the gene matches: 8. This CDR3 spans 16 amino acids. Written as DNA, the CDR3 is TGCGCCAGCAGCCAAGATAGGGGGACAGGAGCTTACGAGCAGTACTTC. Residues: CASSQDRGTGAYEQYF.

This clone was detected once. The gene calls are TRBV11-2 and TRBJ2-7; TRBD2 matches at 8 bases. V shed 8 bases, J shed 5 bases, and the junction held 8 bases outside the gene matches. This CDR3 spans 13 amino acids. From germline, CDR1 is SGHAT and CDR2 FQNNGV. CDR3 sequence: CASSRELADEQYF. CDR3 DNA: TGTGCCAGCTCCAGGGAACTAGCGGACGAGCAGTACTTC. Filled out from reference TRBV11-2 and TRBJ2-7, the complete variable domain reads EAGVAQSPRYKIIEKRQSVAFWCNPISGHATLYWYQQILGQGPKLLIQFQNNGVVDDSQLPKDRFSAERLKGVDSTLKIQPAKLEDSAVYLCASSRELADEQYFGPGTRLTVT.

The chain recombines TRBV14 with TRBJ1-2, with TRBD1 identical over 9 bases. Germline V gene lookup returns CDR1 SGHDN and CDR2 FVKESK. The CDR3 loop spans 14 amino acids. Germline trimming cut 6 bases from V and 8 bases from J; bases unmatched to any gene: 10. The CDR3 region has the DNA TGTGCCAGCAGTCCCGGGACAGGGCTTCGGGGCTACACCTTC. It specifies CASSPGTGLRGYTF.

The chain couples TRBV6-6 to TRBJ1-4; 7 bases align to TRBD1. The V gene's germline CDR1 is MNHNY and CDR2 SVGAGI (reference sequence). The ends lost 2 bases at V and 5 bases at J; junction bases unmatched: 5. This CDR3 comprises 15 residues. The CDR3: CASSYRPDRNEKLFF. The CDR3 DNA follows: TGTGCCAGCAGTTACAGGCCGGACAGGAATGAAAAACTGTTTTTT.

This clone turned up a few times. This chain links TRBV10-3 with TRBJ1-1; D remains ambiguous. This CDR3 comprises 12 residues. Trimming stripped 5 bases from V and 3 bases from J, with 7 bases between. Germline CDR1 reads ENHRY; CDR2 reads SYGVKD. The CDR3 loop is CAISYSHTEAFF. Here the CDR3 DNA reads TGTGCCATCAGTTACAGCCACACTGAAGCTTTCTTT.

This clone has more than one count but fewer than ten. This chain uses TRBV18 with TRBJ2-2; 7 bases agree with TRBD1. Germline loops: CDR1 KGHSH, CDR2 LQKENI. V gave up 4 bases and J gave up 2 bases; unmatched junction bases: 4. The CDR3 loop spans 15 amino acids. CDR3 region: CASSLRQGNTGELFF. For the CDR3, the DNA is TGTGCCAGCTCACTAAGACAGGGCAACACCGGGGAGCTGTTTTTT.

This clone showed up just once. The chain links TRBV9 to TRBJ1-2; D is possibly TRBD1 (5 bases). Trimming took 4 bases from V and 2 from J, leaving 24 bases between them. Germline lookup yields CDR1 SGDLS and CDR2 YYNGEE. The CDR3 is 18 residues long. The CDR3 sequence: CASSPTSGSGVQNYGYTF. CDR3 DNA: TGTGCCAGCAGCCCAACCAGTGGGTCGGGGGTACAGAACTATGGCTACACCTTC.

The chain joins TRBV5-1 to TRBJ2-7, with 7 bases identical to TRBD1. The germline CDR1 and CDR2 sequences are SGHRS and YFSETQ. This CDR3 comprises 15 residues. J was trimmed by 2 bases and V by 0 bases; bases with no gene match: 5. The CDR3 sequence: CASSLAPDRTYEQYF. The CDR3 bases are TGCGCCAGCAGCTTGGCTCCGGACAGGACCTACGAGCAGTACTTC.

J is TRBJ1-1 and V is TRBV2; no reliable D call. CDR1 SNHLY and CDR2 FYNNEI come from the germline V gene. V dropped 5 bases and J dropped 1 base, with 8 bases sitting between them. This CDR3 is 13 amino acids long. This CDR3 reads CASSTSTNTEAFF. The CDR3 bases are TGTGCCAGCAGTACATCCACGAACACTGAAGCTTTCTTT.

This sequence joins TRBV6-6 and TRBJ1-3, with D possibly matching TRBD1 (5 bases). Germline V gives CDR1 MNHNY, CDR2 SVGAGI (reference sequence). The CDR3 sequence is 14 residues long. Trimming left V 6 bases short and J 0 bases short, with 9 bases between. The chain's CDR3 is CASRPDSSGNTIYF. Written as DNA, the CDR3 is TGTGCCAGCAGGCCAGACAGCTCTGGAAACACCATATATTTT.

The gene calls are TRBV11-2 and TRBJ1-1; tentative D call: TRBD1 (6 bases). The V end was cut by 2 bases, the J end by 0 bases, with 13 bases between. The CDR3 is 16 residues long. Looked up from germline, CDR1 is SGHAT and CDR2 is FQNNGV. The CDR3 sequence: CASSLILQGLNTEAFF. DNA for the CDR3: TGTGCCAGCAGCTTAATCCTGCAGGGGCTGAACACTGAAGCTTTCTTT.

The gene calls are TRBV10-3 and TRBJ1-4; 9 bases match TRBD1. V was pared by 10 bases and J by 3 bases, with 3 bases of the junction left unmatched. Germline CDR1 reads ENHRY; CDR2 reads SYGVKD. The CDR3 has 13 amino acids. Here the CDR3 reads CATRQGANEKLFF. CDR3 in DNA: TGTGCCACTCGACAGGGGGCTAATGAAAAACTGTTTTTT.

This clone was seen more than once but under ten times. The genes are TRBV30 and TRBJ1-6; 7 bases are a match to TRBD1. The J segment lost 7 bases and the V segment lost 2 bases, leaving 5 bases of the junction unmatched. CDR3 length: 14 amino acids. The V gene's germline CDR1 is GTSNPN and CDR2 SVGIG (reference sequence). CDR3 residues: CAWSTGTENSPLHF. DNA for the CDR3: TGTGCCTGGAGTACGGGGACAGAAAATTCACCCCTCCACTTT.

This chain connects TRBV6-5 to TRBJ2-1, with 8 bases lining up with TRBD2. This CDR3 region has 15 residues. Germline loops: CDR1 MNHEY, CDR2 SVGAGI. The ends lost 6 bases at V and 6 bases at J; junction bases unmatched: 10. Here the CDR3 reads CASSTPAGGINEQFF. Written as DNA, the CDR3 is TGTGCCAGCAGCACTCCTGCGGGGGGAATCAATGAGCAGTTCTTC.